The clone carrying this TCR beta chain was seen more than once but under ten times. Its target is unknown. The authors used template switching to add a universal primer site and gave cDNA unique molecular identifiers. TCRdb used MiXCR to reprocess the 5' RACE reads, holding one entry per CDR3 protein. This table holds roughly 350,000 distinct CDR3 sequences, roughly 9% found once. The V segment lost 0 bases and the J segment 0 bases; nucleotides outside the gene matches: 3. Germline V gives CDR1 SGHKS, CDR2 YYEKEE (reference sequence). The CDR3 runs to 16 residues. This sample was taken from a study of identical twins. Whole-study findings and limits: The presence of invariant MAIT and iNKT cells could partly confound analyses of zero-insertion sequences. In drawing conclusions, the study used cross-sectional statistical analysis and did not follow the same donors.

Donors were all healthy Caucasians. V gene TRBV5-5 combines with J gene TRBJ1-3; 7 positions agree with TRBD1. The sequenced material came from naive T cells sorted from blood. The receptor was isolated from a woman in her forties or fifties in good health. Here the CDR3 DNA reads TGTGCCAGCAGCTTGGCGGGACAGCTCTCTGGAAACACCATATATTTT. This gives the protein CASSLAGQLSGNTIYF.